This entry lists 10 T cell receptor beta chains sequenced from one sample in a study of identical twins. From the 5' RACE reads, TCRdb called clonotypes with MiXCR, one entry per CDR3 protein. This repertoire shows some 500,000 distinct CDR3 sequences, just under 10% found once; its top ten account for 2.5% to 3%. The sample was also linked to a second study, of yellow fever vaccine responses in identical twins.

Sequencing used PBMCs. Receptors originate from a woman between 18 and 29 years old in good health.

This clonotype came up a few times. The genes are TRBV3-1 and TRBJ2-1; 7 bases match TRBD1. With V trimmed by 4 bases and J by 0 bases, 3 bases remained unmatched. Germline V lookup: CDR1 LGHDT, CDR2 YNNKEL (reference sequence). This CDR3 region has 15 residues. CDR3 DNA sequence: TGTGCCAGCAGCCCTTACAGGGGCTCCTACAATGAGCAGTTCTTC. It specifies CASSPYRGSYNEQFF.

V and J are TRBV5-5 and TRBJ2-7; unclear D gene. Trimming took 0 bases from V and 6 from J, leaving 7 bases between them. Per the germline V gene, CDR1 is SGHKS and CDR2 is YYEKEE (reference sequence). The length of the CDR3 is 12 residues. CDR3 protein: CASSLAQREQYF. In DNA, the CDR3 is TGTGCCAGCAGCTTGGCCCAGCGCGAGCAGTACTTC.

This chain uses TRBV6-2 or TRBV6-3 with TRBJ1-5, with D perhaps matching TRBD1 (6 bases). Germline CDR1 and CDR2: MNHEY and SVGEGT. The V end lost 6 bases, the J end lost 6 bases, and 15 bases lay between the germline ends. The CDR3 loop spans 14 amino acids. The CDR3 is CASSTEQGRQPQHF. The CDR3 region has the DNA TGTGCCAGCAGCACCGAACAGGGTCGTCAGCCCCAGCATTTT.

This clonotype was seen at least ten times. The chain links TRBV6-2 or TRBV6-3 to TRBJ2-1; possibly TRBD2 for D (5 bases). Germline V gene lookup returns CDR1 MNHEY and CDR2 SVGEGT. V dropped 4 bases and J dropped 9 bases, with 16 bases sitting between them. The CDR3 spans 14 residues. CDR3 amino acids: CASSFQDSRAEQFF. DNA of the CDR3: TGTGCCAGCAGTTTTCAGGACTCCCGGGCTGAGCAGTTCTTC.

This clonotype was observed many times. The chain uses TRBV3-1 and TRBJ2-7; 7 bases map to TRBD2. The V gene's germline CDR1 is LGHDT and CDR2 YNNKEL (reference sequence). V gave up 0 bases and J gave up 0 bases; unmatched junction bases: 5. The CDR3 consists of 16 residues. This CDR3 reads CASSQDVRTSSYEQYF. Here the CDR3 DNA reads TGTGCCAGCAGCCAAGATGTGCGGACTAGCTCCTACGAGCAGTACTTC.

This clonotype occurred a few times. V is TRBV20-1 and J is TRBJ1-4, with TRBD1 identical over 7 bases. Germline V lookup: CDR1 DFQATT, CDR2 SNEGSKA (reference sequence). The CDR3 extends over 15 amino acids. The ends lost 1 base at V and 7 bases at J; junction bases unmatched: 9. The CDR3 is CSARVVTGVVEKLFF. Here the CDR3 DNA reads TGCAGTGCTAGAGTCGTTACAGGGGTGGTTGAAAAACTGTTTTTT.

This clonotype has at least ten counts. J is TRBJ2-1 and V is TRBV3-1, with D unclear. Germline V gene lookup returns CDR1 LGHDT and CDR2 YNNKEL (reference sequence). Trimming took 4 bases from V and 3 from J, leaving 10 bases between them. The length of the CDR3 is 14 residues. The CDR3 protein is CASSPTSSYNEQFF. The CDR3 bases are TGTGCCAGCAGCCCAACTTCTAGCTACAATGAGCAGTTCTTC.

This clonotype was seen at least ten times. This sequence joins TRBV29-1 and TRBJ1-3; D possibly corresponds to TRBD1 (5 bases). Germline loops: CDR1 SQVTM, CDR2 ANQGSEA. The CDR3 is made up of 13 amino acids. V gave up 3 bases and J gave up 4 bases, with 10 bases separating them. The CDR3, as DNA: TGCAGCGTTGATGGGGGGAGCGGAAACACCATATATTTT. This gives the protein CSVDGGSGNTIYF.

This clonotype has ten or more counts. V usage is TRBV20-1 and J usage is TRBJ2-1, with 16 nucleotides matching TRBD2. The CDR3 has 16 residues. The V and J ends lost 5 bases and 10 bases, in that order; junction bases with no gene match: 11. The germline V gene encodes CDR1 DFQATT and CDR2 SNEGSKA (reference sequence). The CDR3: CSAAGTSGGASWEQFF. CDR3 nucleotides: TGCAGTGCTGCCGGGACTAGCGGGGGGGCCTCCTGGGAGCAGTTCTTC.

The V and J genes are TRBV11-2 and TRBJ2-5; D uncertain. Looked up from germline, CDR1 is SGHAT and CDR2 is FQNNGV. The ends were cut back, 2 bases at V and 7 bases at J, with 11 bases in the middle. CDR3 length: 13 residues. CDR3 amino acids: CASSLNLGRTQYF. CDR3 DNA sequence: TGTGCCAGCAGCTTAAACCTCGGCCGGACCCAGTACTTC.